This TCR beta chain was identified during a study of blood T cell repertoires in COVID-19. The overall study: Samples came from the United States, Italy and Spain, spanning acute and convalescent COVID-19. The analysed material was cDNA or gDNA that came from T cells, B-cell-depleted T cells, or PBMCs.

Authors' data handling: The authors estimated nucleated cell counts from reference gene primer amplification. Profiling relied on immunoSEQ multiplex PCR, and the TCRdb table lists in-frame clones only, not all of them. V and J calls and clone size come straight from that table; D and trimming were deduced from the DNA. The table includes 300,000 to 400,000 clones, around 87% detected once. The CDR3 has 15 amino acids. Germline V CDR1 and CDR2: LNHDA, SQIVND (reference sequence). Trimming removed 5 bases from V and 3 bases from J; junction bases left unmatched: 5. Material for sequencing was peripheral blood. The clonotype originates from a woman aged 45 to 65 who had recovered from COVID-19. The chain is built from TRBV19 and TRBJ1-4; 8 nucleotides agree with TRBD1. The CDR3 here is CASSVQDRANEKLFF. For the CDR3, the DNA is TGTGCCAGTAGTGTACAGGACAGGGCTAATGAAAAACTGTTTTTT.